The clone carrying this T cell receptor beta chain was detected many times. The antigen is unknown. V was cut by 2 bases and J by 2 bases, with 7 bases left in between. The CDR3 consists of 15 residues. The data were obtained in a study of identical twins. MiXCR, run by TCRdb on the 5' RACE reads, gives a single entry per CDR3 protein. The table has 700,000 to 950,000 distinct CDR3 sequences, over 9% seen once. General observations from the study: The study found weaker excess twin sharing in beta out-of-frame sequences. The study based its conclusions on cross-sectional statistical analysis and did not follow the same donors.

All donors comprised healthy Caucasians. These data were likewise used in another study, on yellow fever vaccine responses in identical twins.

This clonotype was sampled from a woman aged 18-29 years in good health. The material sequenced was PBMCs. The V call is TRBV12-3 or TRBV12-4, the J call TRBJ2-6, with D perhaps being TRBD1 or TRBD2 (6 bases each). The CDR3 region has the DNA TGTGCCAGCAGTTTAAGGGGGGCTGGGGCCAACGTCCTGACTTTC. This sequence encodes CASSLRGAGANVLTF.